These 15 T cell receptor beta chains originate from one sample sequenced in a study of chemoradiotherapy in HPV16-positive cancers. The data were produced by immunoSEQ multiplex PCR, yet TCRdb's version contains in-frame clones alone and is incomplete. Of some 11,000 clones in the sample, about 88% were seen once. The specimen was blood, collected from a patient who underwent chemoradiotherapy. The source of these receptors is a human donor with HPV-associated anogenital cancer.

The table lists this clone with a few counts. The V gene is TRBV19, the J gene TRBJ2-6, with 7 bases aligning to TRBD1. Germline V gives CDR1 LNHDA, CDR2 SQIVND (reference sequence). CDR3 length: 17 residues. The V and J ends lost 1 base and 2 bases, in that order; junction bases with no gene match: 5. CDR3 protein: CASSIAAQGAGANVLTF. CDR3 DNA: TGTGCCAGTAGTATAGCGGCGCAGGGGGCTGGGGCCAACGTCCTGACTTTC. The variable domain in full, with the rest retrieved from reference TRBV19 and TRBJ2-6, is DGGITQSPKYLFRKEGQNVTLSCEQNLNHDAMYWYRQDPGQGLRLIYYSQIVNDFQKGDIAEGYSVSREKKESFPLTVTSAQKNPTAFYLCASSIAAQGAGANVLTFGAGSRLTVL.

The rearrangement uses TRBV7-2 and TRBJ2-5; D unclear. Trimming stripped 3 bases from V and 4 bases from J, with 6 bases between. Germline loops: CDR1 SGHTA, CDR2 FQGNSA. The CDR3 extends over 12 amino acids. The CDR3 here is CASSFNPETQYF. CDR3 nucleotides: TGTGCCAGCAGCTTTAACCCAGAGACCCAGTACTTC.

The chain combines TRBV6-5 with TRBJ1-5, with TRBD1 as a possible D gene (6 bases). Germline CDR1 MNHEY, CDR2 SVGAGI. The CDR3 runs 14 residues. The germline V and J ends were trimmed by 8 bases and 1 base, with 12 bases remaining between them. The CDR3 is CASAVQGSNQPQHF. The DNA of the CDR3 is TGTGCCAGCGCGGTACAGGGAAGCAATCAGCCCCAGCATTTT.

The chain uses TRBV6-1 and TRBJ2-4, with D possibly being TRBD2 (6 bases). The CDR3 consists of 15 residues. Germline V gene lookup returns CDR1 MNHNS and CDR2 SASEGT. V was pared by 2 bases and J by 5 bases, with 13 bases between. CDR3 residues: CASSEFGGYQNIQYF. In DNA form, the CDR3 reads TGTGCCAGCAGTGAATTTGGAGGGTACCAAAACATTCAGTACTTC.

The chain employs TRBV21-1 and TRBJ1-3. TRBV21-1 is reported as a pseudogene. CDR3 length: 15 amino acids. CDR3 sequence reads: CASTPTENSGNTIYF. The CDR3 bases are TGTGCCAGCACCCCGACTGAAAACTCTGGAAACACCATATATTTT.

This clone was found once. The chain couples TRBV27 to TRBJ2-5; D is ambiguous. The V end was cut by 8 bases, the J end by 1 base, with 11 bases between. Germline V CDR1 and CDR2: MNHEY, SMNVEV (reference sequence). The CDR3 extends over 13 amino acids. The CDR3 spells CASARAVQETQYF. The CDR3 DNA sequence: TGTGCCAGCGCCAGAGCAGTCCAAGAGACCCAGTACTTC.

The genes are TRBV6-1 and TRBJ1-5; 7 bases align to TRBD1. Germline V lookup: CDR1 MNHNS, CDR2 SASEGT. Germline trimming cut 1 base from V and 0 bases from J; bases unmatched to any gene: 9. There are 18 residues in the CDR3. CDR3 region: CASSEVGTALNSNQPQHF. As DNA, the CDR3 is TGTGCCAGCAGTGAAGTTGGGACAGCCCTTAATAGCAATCAGCCCCAGCATTTT.

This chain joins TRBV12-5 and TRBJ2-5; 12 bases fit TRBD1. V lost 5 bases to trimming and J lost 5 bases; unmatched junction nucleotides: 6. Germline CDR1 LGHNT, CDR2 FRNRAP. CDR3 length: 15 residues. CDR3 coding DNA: TGTGCTAGTGGTCCCGGGACAGGGGGCTCCGAGACCCAGTACTTC. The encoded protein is CASGPGTGGSETQYF.

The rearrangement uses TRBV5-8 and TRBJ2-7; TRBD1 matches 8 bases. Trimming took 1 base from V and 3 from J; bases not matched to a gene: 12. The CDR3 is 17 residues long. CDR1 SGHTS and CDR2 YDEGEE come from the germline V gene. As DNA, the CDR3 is TGTGCCAGCAGCTTGTTCGTCAGTACAGGGGGAGACTACGAGCAGTACTTC. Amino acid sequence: CASSLFVSTGGDYEQYF.

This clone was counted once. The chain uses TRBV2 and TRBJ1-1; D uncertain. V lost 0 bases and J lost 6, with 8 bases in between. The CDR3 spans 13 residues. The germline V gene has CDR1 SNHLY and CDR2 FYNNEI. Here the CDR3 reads CASSEAPFAEAFF. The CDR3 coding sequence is TGTGCCAGCAGTGAAGCGCCGTTCGCTGAAGCTTTCTTT.

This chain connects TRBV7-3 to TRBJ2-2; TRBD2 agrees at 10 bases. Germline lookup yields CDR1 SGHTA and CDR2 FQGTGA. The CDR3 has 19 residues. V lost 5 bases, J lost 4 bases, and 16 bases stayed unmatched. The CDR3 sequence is CASSPTPSAIAGGTGELFF. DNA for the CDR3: TGTGCCAGCAGCCCCACCCCCTCCGCGATAGCGGGGGGCACCGGGGAGCTGTTTTTT.

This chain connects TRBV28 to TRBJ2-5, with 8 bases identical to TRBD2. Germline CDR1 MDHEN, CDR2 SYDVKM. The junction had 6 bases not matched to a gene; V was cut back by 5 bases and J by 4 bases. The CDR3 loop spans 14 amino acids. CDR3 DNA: TGTGCCAGCAGTCCCGCGGGGGGATCAGAGACCCAGTACTTC. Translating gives CASSPAGGSETQYF. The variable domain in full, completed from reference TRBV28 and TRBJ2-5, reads DVKVTQSSRYLVKRTGEKVFLECVQDMDHENMFWYRQDPGLGLRLIYFSYDVKMKEKGDIPEGYSVSREKKERFSLILESASTNQTSMYLCASSPAGGSETQYFGPGTRLLVL.

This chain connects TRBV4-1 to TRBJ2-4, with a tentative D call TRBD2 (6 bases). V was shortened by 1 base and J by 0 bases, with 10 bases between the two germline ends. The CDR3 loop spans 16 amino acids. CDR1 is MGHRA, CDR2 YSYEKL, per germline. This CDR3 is CASSQAGELAKNIQYF. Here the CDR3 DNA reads TGCGCCAGCAGCCAAGCGGGGGAGCTAGCCAAAAACATTCAGTACTTC.

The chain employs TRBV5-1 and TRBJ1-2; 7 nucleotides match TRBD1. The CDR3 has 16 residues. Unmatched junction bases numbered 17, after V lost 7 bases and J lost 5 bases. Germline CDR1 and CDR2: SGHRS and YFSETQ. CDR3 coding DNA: TGCGCCAGCGGGAAAGCCGGGACAGTGGATTGGTATGGCTACACCTTC. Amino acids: CASGKAGTVDWYGYTF.

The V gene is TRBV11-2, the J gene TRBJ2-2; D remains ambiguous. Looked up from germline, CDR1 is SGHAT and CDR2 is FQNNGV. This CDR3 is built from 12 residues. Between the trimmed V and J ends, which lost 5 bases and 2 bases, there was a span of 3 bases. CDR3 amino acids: CASSLNTGELFF. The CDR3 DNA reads TGTGCCAGCAGCCTAAACACCGGGGAGCTGTTTTTT.